This T cell receptor (beta chain) was captured in a study of tissue T cells after allogeneic stem cell transplantation. Study-wide findings and caveats: Within patients, tissue anatomy strongly shaped TCR repertoire composition.

CDR3 sequences, V/J genes, frequencies and template counts came from survey-depth TCRbeta sequencing. The protocol was immunoSEQ multiplex PCR, while the TCRdb copy is restricted to in-frame clones and leaves out a portion. The table records about 2,100 clones, around 74% of them present only once. Concerning this clone: Its antigen is as yet unknown.

Germline CDR1 LNHNV, CDR2 YYDKDF (reference sequence). With 0 bases removed from V and 0 bases from J, the gap between germline ends came to 17 bases. This CDR3 comprises 18 residues. Sample: ileal tissue, taken at autopsy. The rearrangement links TRBV15 to TRBJ1-2; D possibly corresponds to TRBD1 (6 bases). This TCR was recovered from a male patient between 35 and 69 years old with steroid-refractory graft-versus-host disease after an allogeneic stem cell transplant. The T cells may come from the graft donor. The CDR3 region is CATSRERLGAYANYGYTF. CDR3 nucleotide sequence: TGTGCCACCAGCAGAGAGAGGCTGGGGGCGTATGCTAACTATGGCTACACCTTC.